The 22 T cell receptor beta chains given below trace back to one sample, sequenced in a study of T-cell memory formation after mild COVID-19. A single record per CDR3 protein comes from TCRdb applying MiXCR to the 5' RACE reads. The sample comprises over 300,000 distinct CDR3 sequences, 20% to 25% of which are singletons, and roughly a fifth rests with the top ten. Material for sequencing was PBMCs or a T cell subset sorted from them (not recorded which). Receptors were obtained from a man aged 18 to 35 who had mild COVID-19 (a few samples of this study predate the infection). Cell type and time point are not known.

In this sample, this clonotype turned up a few times. The J gene is TRBJ2-5, the V gene TRBV10-3; TRBD1 matches 10 bases. Germline V CDR1 and CDR2: ENHRY, SYGVKD. CDR3 size: 13 residues. The V gene end was trimmed by 11 bases and the J gene end by 5 bases; junction bases not matched to a gene: 8. The CDR3 bases are TGTGCCGCGCGACAGGGGGCGGGGGAGACCCAGTACTTC. Protein sequence: CAARQGAGETQYF.

The chain employs TRBV4-1 and TRBJ1-6; D call uncertain. Germline CDR1 and CDR2: MGHRA and YSYEKL. CDR3 length: 15 residues. V was trimmed by 3 bases and J by 10 bases, leaving 16 bases between them. The CDR3 DNA reads TGCGCCAGCAGCCACCCGACACGGGCCGGGTCACCCCTCCACTTT. It is translated as CASSHPTRAGSPLHF.

A few counts support this clonotype. This rearrangement joins TRBV29-1 to TRBJ2-5, with a weak D call TRBD2 (5 bases). The CDR3 covers 15 residues. CDR1 and CDR2 from the germline V gene are SQVTM and ANQGSEA. With 0 bases removed from V and 5 bases from J, the gap between germline ends came to 16 bases. CDR3 loop: CSVEDLELELETQYF. In DNA form, the CDR3 reads TGCAGCGTTGAAGATCTGGAACTAGAGCTGGAGACCCAGTACTTC.

This clonotype came up a few times. The V gene is TRBV9, the J gene TRBJ1-1; D remains unclear. Germline CDR1 is SGDLS and CDR2 is YYNGEE. CDR3 length: 14 amino acids. V dropped 1 base and J dropped 3 bases, with 10 bases sitting between them. The DNA for the CDR3 is TGTGCCAGCAGCGTAAAAACCCGGGACACTGAAGCTTTCTTT. Protein: CASSVKTRDTEAFF.

There are a few counts of this clonotype. This chain's CDR3 is CASSSLVGGEAFF. The CDR3, as DNA: TGTGCCAGCAGCTCGCTAGTGGGAGGTGAAGCTTTCTTT. This chain joins TRBV27 and TRBJ1-1; D not resolved. Germline-derived CDR1 and CDR2 are MNHEY and SMNVEV (reference sequence). This CDR3 region has 13 residues. V shed 6 bases and J shed 7 bases, with 15 bases lying between them.

The chain carries TRBV4-1 and TRBJ2-5; D is possibly TRBD1 or TRBD2 (5 bases each). With 1 base removed from V and 4 bases from J, the gap between germline ends came to 10 bases. This CDR3 spans 14 amino acids. The germline V gene has CDR1 MGHRA and CDR2 YSYEKL. DNA for the CDR3: TGCGCCAGCAGCCAAGGGAACGGGGCAGAGACCCAGTACTTC. Translating it yields CASSQGNGAETQYF.

There are many counts of this clonotype. CDR3 amino acids: CSANPDYQETQYF. The CDR3 DNA sequence: TGCAGTGCTAACCCGGACTACCAAGAGACCCAGTACTTC. The chain employs TRBV20-1 and TRBJ2-5; D is perhaps TRBD2 (5 bases). CDR3 length equals 13 residues. Germline V gene lookup returns CDR1 DFQATT and CDR2 SNEGSKA (reference sequence). Trimming removed 4 bases at V and 0 bases at J, with 9 bases between.

In its sample, this clonotype was seen a few times. The J gene is TRBJ2-4, the V gene TRBV5-1, with D unresolved. Germline V gene sequence: CDR1 SGHRS, CDR2 YFSETQ. This CDR3 has 14 amino acids. V was shortened by 4 bases and J by 3 bases, with 11 bases between the two germline ends. For the CDR3, the DNA is TGCGCCAGCAGCGTGGGTTGGGGCAAAAACATTCAGTACTTC. This sequence encodes CASSVGWGKNIQYF.

This clonotype was seen a few times. The chain has TRBV28 and TRBJ2-3; weak D call: TRBD2 (6 bases). Germline V CDR1 and CDR2: MDHEN, SYDVKM. Between the trimmed V and J ends, which lost 5 bases and 2 bases, there was a span of 17 bases. The CDR3 spans 16 residues. The CDR3 loop reads CASSPRGNFATDTQYF. CDR3 DNA: TGTGCCAGCAGTCCCCGGGGGAATTTTGCCACAGATACGCAGTATTTT.

The table lists this clonotype with a few counts. V usage is TRBV4-1 and J usage is TRBJ2-1; D might be TRBD1 or TRBD2, each matching 5 bases. CDR1 is MGHRA and CDR2 is YSYEKL in the germline V gene. Deletions cut 2 bases from V and 2 bases from J, with 10 bases between. The CDR3 has 15 residues. The CDR3 coding sequence is TGCGCCAGCAGCCAAAAGTCGGGGCCCTACAATGAGCAGTTCTTC. This codes for CASSQKSGPYNEQFF.

The chain combines TRBV19 with TRBJ1-6; D is unclear. V was cut by 0 bases and J by 8 bases, with 5 bases left in between. This CDR3 has 13 residues. Germline V gene lookup returns CDR1 LNHDA and CDR2 SQIVND (reference sequence). The CDR3 nucleotides are TGTGCCAGTAGTATAGATGTGGATTCACCCCTCCACTTT. Translating gives CASSIDVDSPLHF.

This clonotype occurred a few times. The chain uses TRBV6-5 and TRBJ1-4; D is undetermined. With 6 bases removed from V and 8 bases from J, the gap between germline ends came to 13 bases. There are 13 residues in the CDR3. Germline-derived CDR1 and CDR2 are MNHEY and SVGAGI. The CDR3 here is CASRLASYEKLFF. CDR3 nucleotide sequence: TGTGCCAGCAGGCTTGCCAGCTACGAAAAACTGTTTTTT.

The rearrangement joins TRBV5-1 to TRBJ1-1, with D possibly TRBD1 on 6 matching bases. The ends were cut back, 1 base at V and 5 bases at J, with 12 bases in the middle. The CDR3 spans 14 residues. The germline gives CDR1 SGHRS, CDR2 YFSETQ. CDR3 bases: TGCGCCAGCAGCTTGTTGCGGCAGGGGACTGAAGCTTTCTTT. The encoded protein is CASSLLRQGTEAFF.

The chain links TRBV29-1 to TRBJ2-2, with D perhaps TRBD1 (5 bases). Germline CDR1 SQVTM, CDR2 ANQGSEA. Trimming pared 3 bases from V and 5 bases from J, leaving 10 bases between. The CDR3 covers 13 residues. CDR3 bases: TGCAGCGTTGACAGGGTGGGAACCGGGGAGCTGTTTTTT. It yields the protein CSVDRVGTGELFF.

The table lists this clonotype with a few counts. The rearrangement links TRBV20-1 to TRBJ2-7; 11 bases line up with TRBD1. Trimming removed 6 bases from V and 5 bases from J; junction bases left unmatched: 9. Germline assignment: CDR1 DFQATT and CDR2 SNEGSKA (reference sequence). This CDR3 region has 14 residues. The CDR3 is CSASPGQGGDEQYF. The CDR3 DNA sequence: TGCAGTGCCAGCCCGGGACAGGGGGGTGACGAGCAGTACTTC.

This clonotype was detected only a few times. This rearrangement joins TRBV4-3 to TRBJ1-1; tentative D call: TRBD1 (5 bases). CDR1 is LGHNA and CDR2 is YSLEER in the germline V gene. The germline V and J ends were trimmed by 0 bases and 8 bases, with 10 bases remaining between them. This CDR3 is built from 13 residues. The chain's CDR3 is CASSQEQGAEAFF. Written as DNA, the CDR3 is TGCGCCAGCAGCCAAGAGCAGGGCGCAGAAGCTTTCTTT.

This clonotype showed up just a few times. The chain combines TRBV20-1 with TRBJ2-2; D may be TRBD1 (5 bases). CDR1 is DFQATT and CDR2 is SNEGSKA in the germline V gene (reference sequence). This CDR3 is 15 amino acids long. Deletions cut 6 bases from V and 8 bases from J, with 22 bases between. CDR3 sequence (DNA): TGCAGTGCCAGTCCCCGTGGGGCGTGGGTGGGGGAGCTGTTTTTT. It is translated as CSASPRGAWVGELFF.

This clonotype was detected only a few times. V usage is TRBV3-1 and J usage is TRBJ2-4; weak D call: TRBD2 (5 bases). The CDR3 totals 15 residues. Trimming pared 3 bases from V and 7 bases from J, leaving 16 bases between. CDR1 is LGHDT and CDR2 is YNNKEL in the germline V gene (reference sequence). DNA of the CDR3: TGTGCCAGCAGCCAGGTCGAGGGTTGGGCGAACATTCAGTACTTC. It yields the protein CASSQVEGWANIQYF.

J is TRBJ2-7 and V is TRBV29-1, with unresolved D. The CDR3 is made up of 10 amino acids. The germline V and J ends were trimmed by 6 bases and 5 bases, with 8 bases remaining between them. From germline, CDR1 is SQVTM and CDR2 ANQGSEA. The CDR3 protein is CSVILDEQYF. DNA of the CDR3: TGCAGCGTGATTTTGGACGAGCAGTACTTC.

V and J are TRBV7-3 and TRBJ2-5, with 9 bases fitting TRBD2. Trimming removed 6 bases from V and 2 bases from J; junction bases left unmatched: 4. The V gene's germline CDR1 is SGHTA and CDR2 FQGTGA. The CDR3 runs to 14 residues. CDR3 residues: CASSERGAQETQYF. DNA of the CDR3: TGTGCCAGCAGTGAGCGGGGGGCGCAAGAGACCCAGTACTTC.

The sample holds a few counts of this clonotype. This chain connects TRBV18 to TRBJ1-4; no clear D gene. The CDR3 sequence is 15 residues long. V lost 6 bases and J lost 7, with 18 bases in between. Germline V gene data show CDR1 as KGHSH and CDR2 as LQKENI. CDR3 DNA sequence: TGTGCCAGCTCCCCGTTCGGGGAGGTGAGTGAAAAACTGTTTTTT. Amino acid sequence: CASSPFGEVSEKLFF.

This rearrangement joins TRBV28 to TRBJ2-5, with D perhaps matching TRBD2 (6 bases). Trimming took 7 bases from V and 4 from J, leaving 19 bases between them. Germline V gene sequence: CDR1 MDHEN, CDR2 SYDVKM. The CDR3 is 15 amino acids. CDR3 in amino acids: CASIPWAGRGETQYF. DNA of the CDR3: TGTGCCAGCATCCCCTGGGCAGGGCGGGGAGAGACCCAGTACTTC.